The present T cell receptor (beta chain) was sequenced within a study of blood T cell repertoires in COVID-19. Across the whole study: Sample material is recorded as cDNA or gDNA derived from T cells, B-cell-depleted T cells, or PBMCs.

Method: immunoSEQ multiplex PCR; TCRdb's copy keeps in-frame clones and lacks some. This table holds roughly 230,000 clones, about 80% found once. The V and J ends lost 0 bases and 3 bases respectively, with 15 bases between them. Per germline, CDR1 MNHEY and CDR2 SVGEGT. The length of the CDR3 is 16 residues. Sequencing input: peripheral blood. The chain combines TRBV6-2 or TRBV6-3 with TRBJ2-7; maybe TRBD2 (5 bases). The sequence derives from a man in his fifties or sixties with active or convalescent COVID-19. The CDR3 spells CASSYSSPGIGYEQYF. CDR3 DNA sequence: TGTGCCAGCAGTTACTCGAGCCCGGGAATTGGCTACGAGCAGTACTTC.